Following are 20 T cell receptor beta chains from one sample sequenced in a study of identical twins. TCRdb called the 5' RACE reads again in MiXCR, with one record for every CDR3 protein. The table lists roughly 630,000 distinct CDR3 sequences, under 8.5% of them singletons, with less than 2% in the top ten. This sample also belongs to another study, concerning yellow fever vaccine responses in identical twins.

The sample comprised PBMCs. All receptors come from a woman aged 18-30 years in good health.

This clonotype has at least ten counts. V is TRBV5-6 and J is TRBJ2-1; D is undetermined. CDR1 and CDR2 from the germline V gene are SGHDT and YYEEEE. This CDR3 comprises 14 residues. Trimming left V 2 bases short and J 3 bases short, with 9 bases between. The CDR3 loop reads CASSFRARYNEQFF. The DNA for the CDR3 is TGTGCCAGCAGCTTTAGGGCTCGCTACAATGAGCAGTTCTTC.

This chain uses TRBV19 with TRBJ2-1; tentative D call: TRBD1 (6 bases). The CDR3 has 16 residues. Trimming pared 4 bases from V and 3 bases from J, leaving 16 bases between. Germline V CDR1 and CDR2: LNHDA, SQIVND (reference sequence). The CDR3 DNA sequence: TGTGCCAGTAGTACGCAGGGGATAGTTGGCTACAATGAGCAGTTCTTC. Amino acids: CASSTQGIVGYNEQFF.

The rearrangement joins TRBV20-1 to TRBJ2-5; D is possibly TRBD2 (7 bases). This CDR3 has 15 amino acids. Trimming removed 0 bases from V and 5 bases from J, with 16 bases in between. Germline CDR1 reads DFQATT; CDR2 reads SNEGSKA (reference sequence). The CDR3 coding sequence is TGCAGTGCTAGAGATTCCGGCGGGGGCTGGGAGACCCAGTACTTC. It codes for CSARDSGGGWETQYF.

This clonotype was detected ten times or more. For the CDR3, the DNA is TGCGCCAGCAGCTTGGACGAGACGGGGGGGTTGTACAATGAGCAGTTCTTC. It is translated as CASSLDETGGLYNEQFF. The rearrangement uses TRBV5-1 and TRBJ2-1; the match to TRBD2 covers 8 bases. Trimming removed 0 bases from V and 4 bases from J; junction bases left unmatched: 9. Looked up from germline, CDR1 is SGHRS and CDR2 is YFSETQ. CDR3 length: 17 residues. Filled out from reference TRBV5-1 and TRBJ2-1, the complete variable domain reads KAGVTQTPRYLIKTRGQQVTLSCSPISGHRSVSWYQQTPGQGLQFLFEYFSETQRNKGNFPGRFSGRQFSNSRSEMNVSTLELGDSALYLCASSLDETGGLYNEQFFGPGTRLTVL.

This clonotype was observed a few times. The rearrangement links TRBV14 to TRBJ2-1; D perhaps matches TRBD1 (6 bases). This CDR3 comprises 17 residues. Between the trimmed V and J ends, which lost 1 base and 1 base, there was a span of 14 bases. CDR1 is SGHDN, CDR2 FVKESK, per germline. CDR3 coding DNA: TGTGCCAGCAGCCAAGGGGGGAAGAGGGGGTCCTACAATGAGCAGTTCTTC. This translates into CASSQGGKRGSYNEQFF. Combining the CDR3 with reference TRBV14 and TRBJ2-1 gives the whole variable domain EAGVTQFPSHSVIEKGQTVTLRCDPISGHDNLYWYRRVMGKEIKFLLHFVKESKQDESGMPNNRFLAERTGGTYSTLKVQPAELEDSGVYFCASSQGGKRGSYNEQFFGPGTRLTVL.

In this sample, this clonotype turned up a few times. This rearrangement joins TRBV18 to TRBJ2-5, with a tentative D call TRBD1 (6 bases). V lost 4 bases to trimming and J lost 3 bases, with 9 bases between them. Germline CDR1 KGHSH, CDR2 LQKENI. The CDR3 loop spans 13 amino acids. The CDR3 spells CASSLRTEETQYF. CDR3 in DNA: TGTGCCAGCTCACTACGGACAGAAGAGACCCAGTACTTC.

This clonotype was detected a few times. V and J are TRBV4-2 and TRBJ1-6; no clear D gene. Germline-derived CDR1 and CDR2 are LGHNA and YNFKEQ. The CDR3 runs 15 residues. Deletions cut 0 bases from V and 9 bases from J, with 12 bases between. The CDR3 is CASSQDRDGSSPLHF. In DNA, the CDR3 is TGTGCCAGCAGCCAAGATAGGGATGGAAGTTCACCCCTCCACTTT.

A few counts support this clonotype. This sequence joins TRBV5-1 and TRBJ2-1; D might be TRBD1 or TRBD2, each matching 5 bases. The V and J ends lost 4 bases and 2 bases respectively, with 13 bases between them. CDR3 length: 15 amino acids. The V gene's germline CDR1 is SGHRS and CDR2 YFSETQ. The CDR3 reads CASSLLVGAYNEQFF. The CDR3 bases are TGCGCCAGCAGCCTTCTCGTGGGGGCCTACAATGAGCAGTTCTTC.

Comment on this clonotype: A junction boundary mismatches the germline segment, possibly from a read error. J is TRBJ2-7 and V is TRBV11-2; 8 bases match TRBD1. The CDR3 length is 15 residues. Per germline, CDR1 SGHAT and CDR2 FQNNGV. CDR3: CASRWGGQGPYEQYF. The DNA of the CDR3 is TGTGCTAGCAGGTGGGGTGGACAGGGTCCCTACGAGCAGTACTTC.

This clonotype showed up just a few times. V gene TRBV5-6 combines with J gene TRBJ2-1; the D is unclear. Trimming stripped 1 base from V and 5 bases from J, with 13 bases between. Per the germline V gene, CDR1 is SGHDT and CDR2 is YYEEEE. CDR3 length: 15 amino acids. CDR3 in DNA: TGTGCCAGCAGCTTGTGGCAGCTCCCACACAATGAGCAGTTCTTC. It encodes CASSLWQLPHNEQFF.

This clonotype was observed many times. CDR3 nucleotides: TGTGCCACCAGCAGAGATCAGGGCGCCGCGAGTGAAGCTTTCTTT. Protein sequence: CATSRDQGAASEAFF. The genes are TRBV15 and TRBJ1-1; tentative D call: TRBD1 (5 bases). The germline V gene encodes CDR1 LNHNV and CDR2 YYDKDF (reference sequence). There are 15 residues in the CDR3. Between the trimmed V and J ends, which lost 0 bases and 7 bases, there was a span of 15 bases.

This clonotype has only a few counts. V usage is TRBV18 and J usage is TRBJ2-7, with 7 bases fitting TRBD1. The CDR3 extends over 13 amino acids. Looked up from germline, CDR1 is KGHSH and CDR2 is LQKENI. Trimming at V came to 6 bases and at J to 3 bases, leaving 5 bases not matched to a gene. CDR3 DNA sequence: TGTGCCAGCTCCCGGGACAGACTCTACGAGCAGTACGTC. It translates to CASSRDRLYEQYV.

This clonotype was picked up a small number of times. The genes are TRBV29-1 and TRBJ2-7; a possible D gene is TRBD2 (5 bases). V lost 4 bases, J lost 0 bases, and 28 bases lay in between. Germline values: CDR1 SQVTM, CDR2 ANQGSEA. CDR3 length equals 19 residues. The CDR3 coding sequence is TGCAGCGTTGCCGGCGGGCGGACCCCTTCCCGCGGGTACTCCTACGAGCAGTACTTC. Its translation: CSVAGGRTPSRGYSYEQYF.

This clonotype was seen many times. J is TRBJ1-2 and V is TRBV6-5, with D perhaps TRBD1 (5 bases). This CDR3 has 14 amino acids. CDR1 and CDR2 (germline): MNHEY, SVGAGI. V was trimmed by 2 bases and J by 4 bases, leaving 11 bases between them. The CDR3 here is CASSYGTGRYGYTF. The CDR3 bases are TGTGCCAGCAGTTACGGCACGGGGCGCTATGGCTACACCTTC.

In its sample, this clonotype was seen many times. The chain carries TRBV4-1 and TRBJ2-7; possibly TRBD2 for D (6 bases). The CDR3 covers 14 residues. The germline V and J ends were trimmed by 4 bases and 6 bases, with 16 bases remaining between them. Germline-derived CDR1 and CDR2 are MGHRA and YSYEKL. CDR3 sequence: CASSPSGGFLEQYF. CDR3 DNA sequence: TGCGCCAGCAGCCCTTCCGGGGGATTCCTCGAGCAGTACTTC.

The chain combines TRBV2 with TRBJ1-1; 7 bases fit TRBD1. With 7 bases clipped from V and 7 bases from J, the junction kept 9 bases outside the gene matches. The CDR3 sequence is 13 residues long. Germline-derived CDR1 and CDR2 are SNHLY and FYNNEI. CDR3 sequence: CASTNDRAGEAFF. The CDR3, as DNA: TGTGCCAGCACCAATGACAGGGCCGGTGAAGCTTTCTTT.

The chain joins TRBV7-8 to TRBJ2-2; D is uncertain. Trimming left V 3 bases short and J 7 bases short, with 9 bases between. The CDR3 runs to 13 residues. Germline V gene data show CDR1 as SGHVS and CDR2 as FQNEAQ. The CDR3 region has the DNA TGTGCCAGCAGCTTGCAGCTTGACGGGGAGCTGTTTTTT. This codes for CASSLQLDGELFF. The complete variable domain, with remaining parts taken from reference TRBV7-8 and TRBJ2-2, reads GAGVSQSPRYKVAKRGQDVALRCDPISGHVSLFWYQQALGQGPEFLTYFQNEAQLDKSGLPSDRFFAERPEGSVSTLKIQRTQQEDSAVYLCASSLQLDGELFFGEGSRLTVL.

This clonotype was detected many times. The genes are TRBV7-8 and TRBJ2-7; maybe TRBD2 (5 bases). CDR1 is SGHVS, CDR2 FQNEAQ, per germline. V was cut by 1 base and J by 3 bases, with 10 bases left in between. The CDR3 loop spans 14 amino acids. CDR3 loop: CASSLDFGSYEQYF. The CDR3 DNA reads as TGTGCCAGCAGCTTAGACTTTGGGAGCTACGAGCAGTACTTC.

Ten or more counts support this clonotype. An end of the junction does not agree with germline; a read error may underlie this. The rearrangement links TRBV2 to TRBJ2-1; D not resolved. The CDR3 sequence is 10 residues long. The germline V gene has CDR1 SNHLY and CDR2 FYNNEI. The CDR3 sequence is CASNPLSSPF. The CDR3 DNA sequence: TGTGCCAGCAACCCTCTGTCATCCCCCTTC.

This clonotype was counted many times. An end of the junction does not agree with germline; a read error may underlie this. The V gene is TRBV5-1, the J gene TRBJ2-3; 13 nucleotides line up with TRBD2. The CDR3 is 16 residues long. Looked up from germline, CDR1 is SGHRS and CDR2 is YFSETQ. This chain's CDR3 is CASSLGTSGGTDTQYF. The CDR3 DNA sequence: TGTGCCAGCAGCTTAGGGACTAGCGGGGGCACAGATACGCAGTATTTT.